The clone carrying this T cell receptor (beta chain) was detected only once. Original analysis: Reference gene primer amplification gave nucleated cell count estimates. Data came from immunoSEQ multiplex PCR; TCRdb stores just in-frame clones and leaves some out. The V and J calls and clone size are taken from that table; D and trimming were inferred from the DNA. The sample contains about 170,000 clones, approximately 82% of which appear only once. This sample stems from a study of blood T cell repertoires in COVID-19. Study as a whole: Donors in the United States, Italy and Spain gave samples during acute or convalescent COVID-19.

The CDR3 covers 15 residues. V was clipped by 5 bases and J by 5 bases; unmatched bases: 11. The germline V gene has CDR1 LNHNV and CDR2 YYDKDF (reference sequence). The chain combines TRBV15 with TRBJ2-5; 7 positions agree with TRBD1. The receptor was derived from a woman between 70 and 85 years old who had recovered from COVID-19. Material: peripheral blood. CDR3: CATSRGQAGPETQYF. The CDR3 nucleotides read TGTGCCACCAGCCGCGGACAGGCCGGACCGGAGACCCAGTACTTC.